What follows describes a single TCR beta chain. The data are from a study of T cells after yellow fever vaccination. The CDR3 is 16 amino acids. Per germline, CDR1 MDHEN and CDR2 SYDVKM. The J segment lost 5 bases and the V segment lost 3 bases, leaving 11 bases of the junction unmatched. In making TCR cDNA, 5'RACE template switching added a universal primer site and UMIs to it. Each CDR3 protein gets one entry after TCRdb re-called the 5' RACE reads with MiXCR. The sample includes under 400,000 distinct CDR3 sequences, approximately 12% seen only once; the top ten take roughly 3.1%. The sequence derives from a man younger than 30 who received the YFV17D yellow fever vaccine. The starting material was CD4+ T cells sorted from PBMCs, obtained 15 days after the yellow fever booster vaccination. The rearrangement links TRBV28 to TRBJ1-1; 8 bases match TRBD1. This CDR3 reads CASSFRDRRFRTEAFF. CDR3 coding DNA: TGTGCCAGCAGTTTCCGGGACAGGAGATTTAGGACTGAAGCTTTCTTT.